What follows are 18 T cell receptor beta chains derived from one specimen sequenced in a study of blood T cell repertoires in COVID-19. The method was immunoSEQ multiplex PCR; TCRdb's version includes in-frame clones alone and lacks a portion of them. This table has roughly 200,000 clones, 94% appearing once. Sample: peripheral blood. The receptors shown here come from a man younger than 45 with COVID-19, enrolled during active disease.

This chain connects TRBV5-1 to TRBJ1-2, with 10 bases aligning to TRBD1. J gave up 7 bases and V 0 bases, and 6 bases lay outside the gene matches. Germline V gives CDR1 SGHRS, CDR2 YFSETQ. The CDR3 is 15 amino acids. CDR3 DNA: TGCGCCAGCAGCTTGGCGGGACAGGGGCACGGTGGCTACACCTTC. Translating gives CASSLAGQGHGGYTF.

The rearrangement joins TRBV27 to TRBJ1-2, with 7 bases aligning to TRBD1. The CDR3 has 16 residues. The germline gives CDR1 MNHEY, CDR2 SMNVEV (reference sequence). The ends lost 5 bases at V and 7 bases at J; junction bases unmatched: 16. The chain's CDR3 is CASSHGQALHARGYTF. CDR3 DNA sequence: TGTGCCAGCAGTCACGGACAGGCCCTTCATGCTCGTGGCTACACCTTC.

The chain uses TRBV18 and TRBJ2-7; TRBD1 matches 8 bases. CDR3 length equals 15 residues. V was clipped by 2 bases and J by 0 bases; unmatched bases: 3. CDR1 KGHSH and CDR2 LQKENI come from the germline V gene. CDR3: CASSPMDRASYEQYF. In DNA form, the CDR3 reads TGTGCCAGCTCACCAATGGACAGGGCCTCCTACGAGCAGTACTTC. The variable domain in full, with the rest retrieved from reference TRBV18 and TRBJ2-7, is NAGVMQNPRHLVRRRGQEARLRCSPMKGHSHVYWYRQLPEEGLKFMVYLQKENIIDESGMPKERFSAEFPKEGPSILRIQQVVRGDSAAYFCASSPMDRASYEQYFGPGTRLTVT.

The DNA of the CDR3 is TGTGCCAGCAGCTTGGAGGCAGGGATTGGACAGCCCCAGCATTTT. Its protein product is CASSLEAGIGQPQHF. The rearrangement joins TRBV5-6 to TRBJ1-5, with a tentative D call TRBD1 (5 bases). This CDR3 contains 15 residues. V was trimmed by 0 bases and J by 7 bases, leaving 14 bases between them. Germline CDR1 reads SGHDT; CDR2 reads YYEEEE.

CDR3 sequence reads: CASSEEGSTEAFF. CDR3 nucleotide sequence: TGCGCCAGCAGTGAGGAGGGTAGCACTGAAGCTTTCTTT. The chain couples TRBV10-1 to TRBJ1-1; D is uncertain. CDR1 WNHNN and CDR2 SYGVQD come from the germline V gene (reference sequence). With 2 bases removed from V and 4 bases from J, the gap between germline ends came to 8 bases. The CDR3 is 13 amino acids.

This chain links TRBV5-1 with TRBJ1-2; TRBD1 matches 7 bases. The CDR3 spans 14 residues. The germline V gene has CDR1 SGHRS and CDR2 YFSETQ. V shed 4 bases and J 4 bases; nucleotides not matched to a gene: 7. CDR3 sequence: CASSAGQAFYGYTF. The CDR3 DNA reads TGCGCCAGCAGCGCAGGACAGGCGTTCTATGGCTACACCTTC.

The chain joins TRBV9 to TRBJ1-6, with a possible D match to TRBD1 (6 bases). The CDR3 runs 15 residues. Germline CDR1 SGDLS, CDR2 YYNGEE. V shed 1 base and J shed 6 bases, with 11 bases lying between them. CDR3 sequence (DNA): TGTGCCAGCAGCGTATTCGCAGGGGCTAATTCACCCCTCCACTTT. It codes for CASSVFAGANSPLHF.

V is TRBV23-1 and J is TRBJ1-5; 9 bases line up with TRBD1. TRBV23-1 is known as an ORF, though its function is uncertain. The CDR3 consists of 14 residues. V was pared by 5 bases and J by 7 bases, with 6 bases of the junction left unmatched. CDR3 residues: CASSADRGGQPQHF. CDR3 DNA sequence: TGCGCCAGCAGTGCGGACAGGGGAGGACAGCCCCAGCATTTT.

The genes are TRBV5-1 and TRBJ2-7; 8 nucleotides align to TRBD1. V was clipped by 4 bases and J by 5 bases; unmatched bases: 2. This CDR3 is built from 12 residues. Germline CDR1 SGHRS, CDR2 YFSETQ. The CDR3 here is CASSPDRDEQYF. Here the CDR3 DNA reads TGCGCCAGCAGCCCGGACAGGGACGAGCAGTACTTC.

This clone was seen only once. This rearrangement joins TRBV25-1 to TRBJ2-5; D is possibly TRBD2 (5 bases). The CDR3 spans 11 residues. CDR1 and CDR2 (germline): MGHDK, SYGVNS. V was trimmed by 8 bases and J by 5 bases, leaving 9 bases between them. The CDR3 nucleotides are TGTGCCAGCCCGACTACGGAGACCCAGTACTTC. It translates to CASPTTETQYF.

J is TRBJ2-7 and V is TRBV2; TRBD2 aligns across 13 bases. The CDR3 has 17 amino acids. With 4 bases clipped from V and 1 base from J, the junction kept 7 bases outside the gene matches. Per the germline V gene, CDR1 is SNHLY and CDR2 is FYNNEI. The chain's CDR3 is CASSALTSGGTSYEQYF. The DNA for the CDR3 is TGTGCCAGCAGTGCACTGACTAGCGGGGGGACGTCCTACGAGCAGTACTTC.

The chain links TRBV6-5 to TRBJ1-2, with 9 bases lining up with TRBD1. V lost 6 bases to trimming and J lost 0 bases; unmatched junction nucleotides: 5. The CDR3 is 15 residues long. Germline V CDR1 and CDR2: MNHEY, SVGAGI. CDR3 amino acids: CASSTTGGPNYGYTF. CDR3 nucleotide sequence: TGTGCCAGCAGCACCACAGGGGGCCCTAACTATGGCTACACCTTC.

This clone came up once. The chain uses TRBV30 and TRBJ1-1, with a possible D match to TRBD1 (6 bases). Per the germline V gene, CDR1 is GTSNPN and CDR2 is SVGIG (reference sequence). Trimming stripped 3 bases from V and 0 bases from J, with 14 bases between. This CDR3 has 15 residues. The CDR3 DNA sequence: TGTGCCTGGAGCCCGGGACACCCTTTGAACACTGAAGCTTTCTTT. Translation: CAWSPGHPLNTEAFF.

The genes are TRBV3-1 (or the pseudogene TRBV3-2) and TRBJ1-1, with 9 bases that match TRBD1. The CDR3 runs to 14 residues. Trimming cost V 4 bases and J 6 bases; bases outside gene matches: 6. Per germline, CDR1 LGHDT and CDR2 YNNKEL (reference sequence). CDR3 in DNA: TGTGCCAGCAGCCTCGGGACAGGGTTGGCTGAAGCTTTCTTT. It encodes CASSLGTGLAEAFF.

The rearrangement links TRBV9 to TRBJ2-5; D perhaps matches TRBD2 (6 bases). CDR1 and CDR2 (germline): SGDLS, YYNGEE. The CDR3 runs 16 residues. V was cut by 0 bases and J by 2 bases, with 14 bases left in between. CDR3 in DNA: TGTGCCAGCAGCGTAGCTTTGGGACTGAATCAAGAGACCCAGTACTTC. As protein: CASSVALGLNQETQYF. The whole variable domain, filled in from reference TRBV9 and TRBJ2-5, reads DSGVTQTPKHLITATGQRVTLRCSPRSGDLSVYWYQQSLDQGLQFLIQYYNGEERAKGNILERFSAQQFPDLHSELNLSSLELGDSALYFCASSVALGLNQETQYFGPGTRLLVL.

This chain uses TRBV9 with TRBJ1-3, with a weak D call TRBD1 (5 bases). Trimming took off 6 bases at V and 0 bases at J, with 10 bases between the two ends. Per the germline V gene, CDR1 is SGDLS and CDR2 is YYNGEE. The CDR3 is made up of 14 amino acids. CDR3 in amino acids: CASKTDISGNTIYF. The CDR3 nucleotides are TGTGCCAGCAAGACGGACATCTCTGGAAACACCATATATTTT.

In this sample, this clone turned up once. The V and J genes are TRBV6-5 and TRBJ2-2; D may be TRBD2 (7 bases). The CDR3 has 14 residues. Between the trimmed V and J ends, which lost 8 bases and 6 bases, there was a span of 16 bases. The germline CDR1 and CDR2 sequences are MNHEY and SVGAGI. The CDR3: CASRWGGASGELFF. The CDR3 bases are TGTGCCAGCCGCTGGGGGGGGGCTTCCGGGGAGCTGTTTTTT.

The J gene is TRBJ1-3, the V gene TRBV5-6; 7 bases align to TRBD1. The V and J ends lost 0 bases and 4 bases, in that order; junction bases with no gene match: 7. The CDR3 totals 16 residues. The V gene's germline CDR1 is SGHDT and CDR2 YYEEEE. The CDR3 spells CASSLGGTVEGNTIYF. CDR3 DNA: TGTGCCAGCAGCTTGGGGGGGACAGTGGAAGGAAACACCATATATTTT.